This T cell receptor (beta chain) was profiled in a study of cytomegalovirus exposure and HLA in healthy donors. Findings and caveats of the study: Cytomegalovirus status was reportedly diagnosed by the classifier with high specificity and sensitivity. The sole available immune exposure information was CMV serostatus. Later examination showed HLA-associated TCR beta chains had greater clonal expansion than equally common others.

This clone has only one observation. Its antigen remains unknown. This CDR3 is 17 amino acids long. Trimming took 4 bases from V and 5 from J, leaving 24 bases between them. Germline V gene lookup returns CDR1 SGHRS and CDR2 YFSETQ. PCR employed 60 Vbeta and 13 Jbeta primers. Libraries were prepared by immunoSEQ multiplex PCR; TCRdb keeps only in-frame clonotypes and omits some of them. The profile shows approximately 170,000 clones, approximately 80% of them singletons. Whereas donors were nominally healthy upon sampling, unrecorded immune exposures were probable. The TCR was taken from a woman aged 45-59 years in good health and CMV-seropositive. The chain is built from TRBV5-1 and TRBJ2-5; the D gene is possibly TRBD2 (5 bases). The specimen was PBMCs. For the CDR3, the DNA is TGCGCCAGCAGCCGAAGAGAACTGGGCACCCCGGGGGAGACCCAGTACTTC. It encodes CASSRRELGTPGETQYF.